This passage covers 12 T cell receptor beta chains from one sample sequenced in a study of cytomegalovirus exposure and HLA in healthy donors. The PCR ran on 60 Vbeta and 13 Jbeta primers. Assay used: immunoSEQ multiplex PCR; TCRdb lists only in-frame clones, some missing. This sample carries 200,000 to 250,000 clones, 85% to 90% of them seen once, and the ten largest clones take roughly 0.99%. Sequencing input: PBMCs. These receptors were taken from a woman between 18 and 29 years old in good health and CMV-seronegative.

CDR3 sequence: CASSDVHTSGVNEQFF. The CDR3 coding sequence is TGTGCCAGCAGCGACGTTCATACTAGCGGGGTCAATGAGCAGTTCTTC. The gene calls are TRBV9 and TRBJ2-1; 10 nucleotides agree with TRBD2. V was clipped by 3 bases and J by 6 bases; unmatched bases: 9. The CDR3 length is 16 residues. Per germline, CDR1 SGDLS and CDR2 YYNGEE. Full variable domain (missing parts from reference TRBV9 and TRBJ2-1): DSGVTQTPKHLITATGQRVTLRCSPRSGDLSVYWYQQSLDQGLQFLIQYYNGEERAKGNILERFSAQQFPDLHSELNLSSLELGDSALYFCASSDVHTSGVNEQFFGPGTRLTVL.

This chain joins TRBV14 and TRBJ2-4, with TRBD2 as a possible D gene (5 bases). The CDR3 is made up of 14 amino acids. V gave up 0 bases and J gave up 7 bases, with 10 bases separating them. From germline, CDR1 is SGHDN and CDR2 FVKESK. CDR3 in DNA: TGTGCCAGCAGCCAAGAATCAGGAGGTAACATTCAGTACTTC. Its protein is CASSQESGGNIQYF. The full variable domain, rest sourced from reference TRBV14 and TRBJ2-4, is EAGVTQFPSHSVIEKGQTVTLRCDPISGHDNLYWYRRVMGKEIKFLLHFVKESKQDESGMPNNRFLAERTGGTYSTLKVQPAELEDSGVYFCASSQESGGNIQYFGAGTRLSVL.

Regarding this clone: The sample carries other DNA sequences with the same CDR3. The chain couples TRBV5-4 to TRBJ1-2; weak D call: TRBD1 (5 bases). The CDR3 sequence is 13 residues long. The V gene's germline CDR1 is SGHNT and CDR2 YYREEE (reference sequence). V shed 4 bases and J shed 2 bases, with 9 bases lying between them. The CDR3 loop reads CASSPDRNYGYTF. The CDR3 coding sequence is TGTGCCAGCAGCCCAGACAGAAACTATGGCTACACCTTC.

The chain joins TRBV6-1 to TRBJ1-4; D is possibly TRBD1 (6 bases). The length of the CDR3 is 15 residues. From germline, CDR1 is MNHNS and CDR2 SASEGT. V was shortened by 4 bases and J by 7 bases, with 16 bases between the two germline ends. Here the CDR3 DNA reads TGTGCCAGCAGTGTACAGGGTTGGAGGATTGAAAAACTGTTTTTT. Translating it yields CASSVQGWRIEKLFF.

The V and J genes are TRBV7-9 and TRBJ2-5; possible D gene TRBD1, 5 bases. Germline CDR1 is SEHNR and CDR2 is FQNEAQ (reference sequence). This CDR3 spans 15 amino acids. The V end lost 2 bases, the J end lost 1 base, and 11 bases lay between the germline ends. The CDR3 loop is CASSLSRQGQETQYF. In DNA form, the CDR3 reads TGTGCCAGCAGCTTAAGTCGGCAGGGCCAAGAGACCCAGTACTTC.

CDR3 loop: CASSLAGGVHYQPQHF. The CDR3 bases are TGTGCCAGCAGCTTGGCGGGGGGGGTTCACTATCAGCCCCAGCATTTT. The V call is TRBV5-6, the J call TRBJ1-5, with D perhaps TRBD1 (5 bases). This CDR3 has 16 amino acids. Germline loops: CDR1 SGHDT, CDR2 YYEEEE. V was shortened by 0 bases and J by 5 bases, with 15 bases between the two germline ends.

V usage is TRBV9 and J usage is TRBJ2-3; TRBD2 is a possible D gene (6 bases). The CDR3 loop spans 15 amino acids. The V gene lost 0 bases and the J gene lost 7 bases, with 15 bases spanning the gap. In germline, CDR1 is SGDLS, CDR2 YYNGEE. Here the CDR3 reads CASSVVSGSMNTQYF. The CDR3 DNA reads as TGTGCCAGCAGCGTAGTTTCCGGGAGTATGAATACGCAGTATTTT.

This clone was detected once. This CDR3 reads CASSDSLYGYTF. As DNA, the CDR3 is TGTGCCAGCAGTGATTCACTCTATGGCTACACCTTC. The genes are TRBV4-2 and TRBJ1-2; D is unresolved. CDR1 is LGHNA, CDR2 YNFKEQ, per germline. The V end was cut by 6 bases, the J end by 4 bases, with 9 bases between. This CDR3 comprises 12 residues.

This clone showed up just a few times. The chain is built from TRBV10-3 and TRBJ1-1, with D maybe TRBD1 (6 bases). In germline, CDR1 is ENHRY, CDR2 SYGVKD. Trimming removed 2 bases from V and 7 bases from J, with 17 bases in between. CDR3 length: 15 amino acids. The CDR3 DNA is TGTGCCATCAGTGAGGTACAGGGCCTCAGGGGTGAAGCTTTCTTT. It translates to CAISEVQGLRGEAFF.

The rearrangement uses TRBV13 and TRBJ2-3, with TRBD1 identical over 9 bases. This CDR3 comprises 16 residues. CDR1 is PRHDT, CDR2 FYEKMQ, per germline (reference sequence). V lost 5 bases, J lost 6 bases, and 12 bases stayed unmatched. CDR3 residues: CASSTRQGVLGDTQYF. The CDR3 bases are TGTGCCAGCAGCACACGACAGGGGGTATTGGGGGATACGCAGTATTTT.

This chain links TRBV7-2 with TRBJ1-6, with TRBD1 matching 9 bases. The CDR3 length is 16 residues. V shed 7 bases and J 7 bases; nucleotides not matched to a gene: 11. The germline V gene has CDR1 SGHTA and CDR2 FQGNSA. The CDR3 DNA reads as TGTGCCAGCAACTCCACACAGGGGGCGCGGAATTCACCCCTCCACTTT. Its protein is CASNSTQGARNSPLHF. Full variable domain (missing parts from reference TRBV7-2 and TRBJ1-6): GAGVSQSPSNKVTEKGKDVELRCDPISGHTALYWYRQSLGQGLEFLIYFQGNSAPDKSGLPSDRFSAERTGGSVSTLTIQRTQQEDSAVYLCASNSTQGARNSPLHFGNGTRLTVT.

This sequence joins TRBV19 and TRBJ1-5, with no clear D. The CDR3 is 15 residues long. The ends were cut back, 5 bases at V and 5 bases at J, with 16 bases in the middle. Germline V gives CDR1 LNHDA, CDR2 SQIVND (reference sequence). Here the CDR3 DNA reads TGTGCCAGTAGTCCCCGAGAACTCGCCCATCAGCCCCAGCATTTT. Amino acids: CASSPRELAHQPQHF.